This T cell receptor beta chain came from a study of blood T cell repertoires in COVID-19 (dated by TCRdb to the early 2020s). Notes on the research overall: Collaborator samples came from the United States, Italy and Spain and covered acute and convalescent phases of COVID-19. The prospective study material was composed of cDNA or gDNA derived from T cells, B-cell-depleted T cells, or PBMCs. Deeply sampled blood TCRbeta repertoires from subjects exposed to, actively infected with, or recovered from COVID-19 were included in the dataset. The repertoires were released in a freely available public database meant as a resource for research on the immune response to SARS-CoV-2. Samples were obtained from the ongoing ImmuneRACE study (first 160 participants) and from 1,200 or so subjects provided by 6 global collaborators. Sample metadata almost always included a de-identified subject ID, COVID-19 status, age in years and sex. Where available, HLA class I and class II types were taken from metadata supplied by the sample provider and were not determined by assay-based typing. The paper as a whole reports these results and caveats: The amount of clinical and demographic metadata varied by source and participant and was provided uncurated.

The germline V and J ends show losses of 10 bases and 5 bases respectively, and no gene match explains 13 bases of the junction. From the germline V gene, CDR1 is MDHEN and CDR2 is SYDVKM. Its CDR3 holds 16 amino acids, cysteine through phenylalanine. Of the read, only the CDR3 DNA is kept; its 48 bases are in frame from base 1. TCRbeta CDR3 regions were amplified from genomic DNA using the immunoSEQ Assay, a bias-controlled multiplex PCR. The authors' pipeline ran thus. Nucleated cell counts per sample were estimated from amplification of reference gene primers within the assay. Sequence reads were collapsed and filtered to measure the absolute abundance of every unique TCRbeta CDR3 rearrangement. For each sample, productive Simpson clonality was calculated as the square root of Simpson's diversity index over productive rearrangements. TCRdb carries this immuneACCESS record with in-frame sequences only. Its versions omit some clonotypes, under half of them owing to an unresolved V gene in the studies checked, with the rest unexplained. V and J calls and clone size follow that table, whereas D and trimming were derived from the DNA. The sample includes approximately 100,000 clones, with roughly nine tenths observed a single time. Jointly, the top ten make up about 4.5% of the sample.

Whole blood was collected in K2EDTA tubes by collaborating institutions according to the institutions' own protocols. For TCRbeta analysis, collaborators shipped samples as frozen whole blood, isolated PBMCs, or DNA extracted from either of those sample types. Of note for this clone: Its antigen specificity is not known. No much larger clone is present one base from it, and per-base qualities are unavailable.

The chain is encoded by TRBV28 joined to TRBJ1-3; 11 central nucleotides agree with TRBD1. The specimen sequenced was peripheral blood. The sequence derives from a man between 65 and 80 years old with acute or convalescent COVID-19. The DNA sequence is TGTGCCATCCTAGAAGGGGGGACAGGGGGAAGAAACACCATATATTTT. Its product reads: CAILEGGTGGRNTIYF.